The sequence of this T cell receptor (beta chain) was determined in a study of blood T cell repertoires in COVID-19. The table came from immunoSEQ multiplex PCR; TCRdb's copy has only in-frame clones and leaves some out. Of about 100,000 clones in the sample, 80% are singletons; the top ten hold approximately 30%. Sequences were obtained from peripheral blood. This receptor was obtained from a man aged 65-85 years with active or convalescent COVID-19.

The CDR3 here is CAWGSGGVSGANVLTF. Written as DNA, the CDR3 is TGTGCCTGGGGAAGCGGGGGGGTATCTGGGGCCAACGTCCTGACTTTC. The V call is TRBV30, the J call TRBJ2-6; the match to TRBD2 covers 10 bases. This CDR3 has 16 residues. Germline CDR1 and CDR2: GTSNPN and SVGIG (reference sequence). V lost 5 bases and J lost 1; bases outside the gene matches: 5.